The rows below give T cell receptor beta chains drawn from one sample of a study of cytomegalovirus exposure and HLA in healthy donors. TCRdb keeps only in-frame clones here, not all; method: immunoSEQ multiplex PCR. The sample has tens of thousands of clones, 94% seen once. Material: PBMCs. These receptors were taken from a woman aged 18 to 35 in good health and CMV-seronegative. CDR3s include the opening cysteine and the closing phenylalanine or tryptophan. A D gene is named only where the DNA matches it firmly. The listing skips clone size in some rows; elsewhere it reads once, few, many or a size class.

DNA: TGTGCCAGCAGCTCCGGGACAGGGCGGTCACCCCTCCACTTT
CDR3: CASSSGTGRSPLHF
V: TRBV5-6
D: TRBD1
size: .
J: TRBJ1-6

DNA: TGTGCCAGCAGTTCGGCACAGGGGCTCTACGAGCAGTACTTC
CDR3: CASSSAQGLYEQYF
V: TRBV27
D: TRBD1
size: .
J: TRBJ2-7

DNA: TGTGCCAGCAGTTTGGACAGGACCTACGAGCAGTACTTC
CDR3: CASSLDRTYEQYF
V: TRBV5-4
D: TRBD1
size: .
J: TRBJ2-7

DNA: TGTGCCAGCAGTTTGGGGGGGGCAAACACCGGGGAGCTGTTTTTT
CDR3: CASSLGGANTGELFF
V: TRBV28
D: .
size: once
J: TRBJ2-2

DNA: TGTGCCAGCAGTTTCAACAGGGAATGGGCCTATGGCTACACCTTC
CDR3: CASSFNREWAYGYTF
V: TRBV6-5
D: .
size: .
J: TRBJ1-2

DNA: TGTGCCAGCAGCTTAACGACAAATGGCTACACCTTC
CDR3: CASSLTTNGYTF
V: TRBV5-6
D: .
size: once
J: TRBJ1-2

DNA: TGTGCCAGCAGTACCGGACAGGGAAGGCCGCCCCAGCATTTT
CDR3: CASSTGQGRPPQHF
V: TRBV6-1
D: TRBD1
size: .
J: TRBJ1-5

DNA: TGTGCCAGCGTAGGAGTGTCGGGAATTGGGCCCCTCCACTTT
CDR3: CASVGVSGIGPLHF
V: TRBV5-5
D: .
size: .
J: TRBJ1-6

DNA: TGTGCCAGCAGCTTGGGACGGGTAACCCGAGCTTTCTTT
CDR3: CASSLGRVTRAFF
V: TRBV5-6
D: .
size: .
J: TRBJ1-1

DNA: TGTGCCAGTAGTGTCACCCCAGGGATGGGCGAGCAGTACTTC
CDR3: CASSVTPGMGEQYF
V: TRBV19
D: .
size: .
J: TRBJ2-7

DNA: TGTGCCAGTCGAGACAGGGGAGCTTTCGGTACGCAGTATTTT
CDR3: CASRDRGAFGTQYF
V: TRBV19
D: TRBD1
size: once
J: TRBJ2-3

DNA: TGTGCCATGTCCGGGACAGGGGACGAAAAACTGTTTTTT
CDR3: CAMSGTGDEKLFF
V: TRBV10-3
D: TRBD1
size: once
J: TRBJ1-4

DNA: TGTGCCAGCAGCGTCAGCTCTGGAAACACCATATATTTT
CDR3: CASSVSSGNTIYF
V: TRBV7-2
D: .
size: .
J: TRBJ1-3

DNA: TGTGCCAGCAGTCAGATGGCAGGGAAGGACGAGCAGTACTTC
CDR3: CASSQMAGKDEQYF
V: TRBV28
D: .
size: .
J: TRBJ2-7

DNA: TGCGCCAGCAGCCAAGGGACAGGGCTCGGCAATCAGCCCCAGCATTTT
CDR3: CASSQGTGLGNQPQHF
V: TRBV4-1
D: TRBD1
size: few
J: TRBJ1-5

DNA: TGCAGCGTTGGGCCCGGACTAATCACTGAAGCTTTCTTT
CDR3: CSVGPGLITEAFF
V: TRBV29-1
D: .
size: .
J: TRBJ1-1

DNA: TGTGCCAGCAGCTTCCGGGACAGGGGTTACGAGCAGTACTTC
CDR3: CASSFRDRGYEQYF
V: TRBV13
D: TRBD1
size: once
J: TRBJ2-7

DNA: TGTGCCAGCAGCTGGACAGGCGTCCCGCTGAACACTGAAGCTTTCTTT
CDR3: CASSWTGVPLNTEAFF
V: TRBV5-8
D: TRBD1
size: .
J: TRBJ1-1

DNA: TGTGCCAGCAGCATCGCGACTAGCGGTTCCGGGGAGCTGTTTTTT
CDR3: CASSIATSGSGELFF
V: TRBV6-5
D: TRBD2
size: .
J: TRBJ2-2

DNA: TGTGCCAGCAGTTCGGGACAGGGACATGATCAGCCCCAGCATTTT
CDR3: CASSSGQGHDQPQHF
V: TRBV5-6
D: TRBD1
size: .
J: TRBJ1-5

DNA: TGCGCCAGCAGCCCTATTTACACAGATACGCAGTATTTT
CDR3: CASSPIYTDTQYF
V: TRBV4-1
D: .
size: .
J: TRBJ2-3

DNA: TGCAGGGGAGGCGGTAGGTGCGGGGATTGCACAGATACGCAGTATTTT
CDR3: CRGGGRCGDCTDTQYF
V: TRBV29-1
D: .
size: .
J: TRBJ2-3